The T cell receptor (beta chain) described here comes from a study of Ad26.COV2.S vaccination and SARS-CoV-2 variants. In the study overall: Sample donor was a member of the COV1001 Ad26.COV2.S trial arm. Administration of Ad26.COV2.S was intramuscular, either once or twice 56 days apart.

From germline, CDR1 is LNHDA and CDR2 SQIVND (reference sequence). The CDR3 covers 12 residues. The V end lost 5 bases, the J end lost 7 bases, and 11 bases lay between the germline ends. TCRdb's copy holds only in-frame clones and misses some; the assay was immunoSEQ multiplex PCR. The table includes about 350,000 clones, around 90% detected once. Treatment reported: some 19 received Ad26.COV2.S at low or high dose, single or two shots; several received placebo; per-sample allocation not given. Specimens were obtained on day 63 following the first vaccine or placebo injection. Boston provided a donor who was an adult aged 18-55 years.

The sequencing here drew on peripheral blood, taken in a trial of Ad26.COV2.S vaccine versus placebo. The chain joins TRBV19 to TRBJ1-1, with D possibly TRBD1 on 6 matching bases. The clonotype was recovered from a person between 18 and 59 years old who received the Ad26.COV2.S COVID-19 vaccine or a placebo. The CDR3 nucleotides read TGTGCCAGTAGTTCCAGGACAGATGAAGCTTTCTTT. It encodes CASSSRTDEAFF.